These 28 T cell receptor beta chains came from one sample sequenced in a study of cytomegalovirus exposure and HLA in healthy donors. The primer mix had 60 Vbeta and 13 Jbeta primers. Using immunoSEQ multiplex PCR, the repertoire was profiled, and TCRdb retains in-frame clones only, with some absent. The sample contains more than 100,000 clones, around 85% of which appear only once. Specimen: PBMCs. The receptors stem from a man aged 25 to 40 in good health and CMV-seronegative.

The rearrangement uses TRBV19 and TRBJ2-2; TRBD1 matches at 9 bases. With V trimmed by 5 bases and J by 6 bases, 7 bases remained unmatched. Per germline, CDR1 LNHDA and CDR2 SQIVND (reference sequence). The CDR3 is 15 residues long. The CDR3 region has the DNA TGTGCCAGTAGTCCGGGGACAGGGCACCCCGGGGAGCTGTTTTTT. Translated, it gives CASSPGTGHPGELFF.

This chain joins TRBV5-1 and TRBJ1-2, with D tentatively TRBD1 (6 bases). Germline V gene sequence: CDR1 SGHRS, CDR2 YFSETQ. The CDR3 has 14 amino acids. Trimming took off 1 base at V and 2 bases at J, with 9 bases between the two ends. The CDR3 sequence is CASSLWQGNYGYTF. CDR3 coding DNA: TGCGCCAGCAGCTTGTGGCAGGGGAACTATGGCTACACCTTC.

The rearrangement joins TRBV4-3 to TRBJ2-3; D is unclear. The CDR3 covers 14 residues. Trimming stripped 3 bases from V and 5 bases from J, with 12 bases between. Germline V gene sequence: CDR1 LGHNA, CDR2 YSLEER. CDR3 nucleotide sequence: TGCGCCAGCAGCCAGAGTCCGTCTCGAGATACGCAGTATTTT. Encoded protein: CASSQSPSRDTQYF.

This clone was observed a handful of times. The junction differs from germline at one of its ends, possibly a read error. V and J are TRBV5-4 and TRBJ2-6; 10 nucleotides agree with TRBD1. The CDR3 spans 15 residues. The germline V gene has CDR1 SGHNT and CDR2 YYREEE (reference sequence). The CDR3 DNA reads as TGTGCCTCGGGACAGGGGAGGGATGGGGCCAACGGCCTGACTTTC. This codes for CASGQGRDGANGLTF.

The CDR3 sequence is CASSPLRTSGAFSHEQYF. Here the CDR3 DNA reads TGTGCCAGCTCACCACTAAGGACTAGCGGGGCGTTTTCCCACGAGCAGTACTTC. The V and J genes are TRBV18 and TRBJ2-7; 12 bases map to TRBD2. The germline V gene has CDR1 KGHSH and CDR2 LQKENI. The J segment lost 5 bases and the V segment lost 1 base, leaving 12 bases of the junction unmatched. The CDR3 is 18 residues long.

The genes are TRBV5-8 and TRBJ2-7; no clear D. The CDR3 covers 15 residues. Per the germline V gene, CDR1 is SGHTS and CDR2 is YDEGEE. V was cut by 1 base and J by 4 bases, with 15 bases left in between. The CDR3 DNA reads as TGTGCCAGCAGCTTGCCAGGTGACCAACCTTACGAGCAGTACTTC. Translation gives CASSLPGDQPYEQYF.

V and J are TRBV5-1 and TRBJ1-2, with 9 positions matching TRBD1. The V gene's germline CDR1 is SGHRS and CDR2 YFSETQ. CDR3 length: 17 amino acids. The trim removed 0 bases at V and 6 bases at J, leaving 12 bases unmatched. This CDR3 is CASSLGRTGADLDGYTF. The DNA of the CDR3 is TGCGCCAGCAGCTTGGGCCGGACAGGGGCGGATTTGGATGGCTACACCTTC.

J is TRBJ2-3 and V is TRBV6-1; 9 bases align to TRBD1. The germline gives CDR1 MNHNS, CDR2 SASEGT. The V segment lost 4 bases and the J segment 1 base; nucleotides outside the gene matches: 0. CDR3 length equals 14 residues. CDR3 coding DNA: TGTGCCAGCAGTGGGACAGGGGGCACAGATACGCAGTATTTT. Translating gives CASSGTGGTDTQYF.

The CDR3 sequence is CASSAGWANYGYTF. The CDR3 DNA is TGTGCCAGTAGTGCGGGGTGGGCCAACTATGGCTACACCTTC. The chain joins TRBV19 to TRBJ1-2; D remains unclear. The CDR3 is made up of 14 amino acids. From germline, CDR1 is LNHDA and CDR2 SQIVND (reference sequence). With 5 bases removed from V and 2 bases from J, the gap between germline ends came to 12 bases.

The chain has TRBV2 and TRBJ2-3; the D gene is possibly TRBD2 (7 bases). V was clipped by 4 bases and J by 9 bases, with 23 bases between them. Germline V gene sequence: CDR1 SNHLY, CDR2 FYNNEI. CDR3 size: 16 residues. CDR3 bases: TGTGCCAGCAGTGGGACTAGTGGGGGCCCACAGTGGACGCAGTATTTT. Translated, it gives CASSGTSGGPQWTQYF.

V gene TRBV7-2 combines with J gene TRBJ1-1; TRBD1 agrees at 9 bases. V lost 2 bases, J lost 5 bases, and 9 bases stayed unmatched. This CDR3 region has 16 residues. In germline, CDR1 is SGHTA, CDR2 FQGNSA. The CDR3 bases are TGTGCCAGCAGCTTATGGCCCGACAGGGGGTGGACTGAAGCTTTCTTT. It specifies CASSLWPDRGWTEAFF.

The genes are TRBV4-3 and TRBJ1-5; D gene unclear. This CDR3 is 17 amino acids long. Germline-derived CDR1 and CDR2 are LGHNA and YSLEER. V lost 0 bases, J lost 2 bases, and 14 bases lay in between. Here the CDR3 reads CASSQDPGIHGNQPQHF. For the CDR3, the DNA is TGCGCCAGCAGCCAAGATCCGGGAATCCATGGCAATCAGCCCCAGCATTTT.

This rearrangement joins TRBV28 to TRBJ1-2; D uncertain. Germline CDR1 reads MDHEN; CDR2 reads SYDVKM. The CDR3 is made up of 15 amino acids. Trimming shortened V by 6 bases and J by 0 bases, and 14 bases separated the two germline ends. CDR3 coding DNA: TGTGCCAGCAGGGCGGGCGGCGAAGCTAACTATGGCTACACCTTC. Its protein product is CASRAGGEANYGYTF.

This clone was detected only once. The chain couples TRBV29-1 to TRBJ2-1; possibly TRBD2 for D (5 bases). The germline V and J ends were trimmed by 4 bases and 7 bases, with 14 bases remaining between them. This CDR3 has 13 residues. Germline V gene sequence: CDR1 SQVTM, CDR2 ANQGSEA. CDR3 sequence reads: CSVAPGVTNEQFF. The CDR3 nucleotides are TGCAGCGTTGCGCCCGGGGTGACTAATGAGCAGTTCTTC.

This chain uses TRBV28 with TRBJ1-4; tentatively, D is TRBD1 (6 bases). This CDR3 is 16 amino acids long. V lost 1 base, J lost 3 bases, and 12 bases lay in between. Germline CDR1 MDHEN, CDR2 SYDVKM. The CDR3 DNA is TGTGCCAGCAGTTTATCAGCAGGGGTAGCTAATGAAAAACTGTTTTTT. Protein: CASSLSAGVANEKLFF.

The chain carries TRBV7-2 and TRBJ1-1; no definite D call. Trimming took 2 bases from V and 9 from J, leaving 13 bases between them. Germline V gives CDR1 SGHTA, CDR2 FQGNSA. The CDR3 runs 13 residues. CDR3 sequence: CASSLRPGGKAFF. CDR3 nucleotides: TGTGCCAGCAGCTTAAGACCTGGCGGGAAAGCTTTCTTT.

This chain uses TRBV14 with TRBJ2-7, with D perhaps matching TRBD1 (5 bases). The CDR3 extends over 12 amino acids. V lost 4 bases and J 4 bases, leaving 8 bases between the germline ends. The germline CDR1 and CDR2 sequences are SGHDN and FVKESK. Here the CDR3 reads CASSRGGYEQYF. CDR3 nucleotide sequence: TGTGCCAGCAGCCGGGGCGGTTACGAGCAGTACTTC.

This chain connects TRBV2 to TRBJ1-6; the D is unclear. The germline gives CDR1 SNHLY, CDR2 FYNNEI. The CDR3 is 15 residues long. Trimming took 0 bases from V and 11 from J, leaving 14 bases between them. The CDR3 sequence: CASSEAGAGYTPLHF. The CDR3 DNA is TGTGCCAGCAGTGAAGCGGGCGCCGGTTACACACCCCTCCACTTT.

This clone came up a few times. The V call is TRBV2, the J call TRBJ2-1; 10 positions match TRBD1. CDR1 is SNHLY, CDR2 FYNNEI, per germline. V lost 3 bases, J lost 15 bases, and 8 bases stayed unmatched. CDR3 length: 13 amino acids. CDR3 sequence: CASSEVTGGLAFF. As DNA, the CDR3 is TGTGCCAGCAGTGAGGTGACAGGGGGCCTCGCGTTCTTC.

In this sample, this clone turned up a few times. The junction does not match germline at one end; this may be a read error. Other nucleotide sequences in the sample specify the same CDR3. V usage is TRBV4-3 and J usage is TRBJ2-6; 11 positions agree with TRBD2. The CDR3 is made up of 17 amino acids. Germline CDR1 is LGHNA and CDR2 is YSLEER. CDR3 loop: CASSQDSGGAGANGLTF. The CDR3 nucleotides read TGCGCCAGCAGCCAAGATAGCGGGGGGGCTGGGGCCAACGGCCTGACTTTC.

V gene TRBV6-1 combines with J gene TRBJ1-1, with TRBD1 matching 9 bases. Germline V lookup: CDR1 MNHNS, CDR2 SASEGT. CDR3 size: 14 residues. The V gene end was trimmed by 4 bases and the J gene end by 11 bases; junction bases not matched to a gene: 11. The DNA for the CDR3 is TGTGCCAGCAGTGGTAGAGGACAGGGGATGAGCGCTTTCTTT. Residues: CASSGRGQGMSAFF.

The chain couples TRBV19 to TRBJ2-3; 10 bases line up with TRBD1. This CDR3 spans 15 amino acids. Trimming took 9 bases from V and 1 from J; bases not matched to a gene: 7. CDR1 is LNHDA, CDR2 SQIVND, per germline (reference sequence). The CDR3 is CASIGTGEGTDTQYF. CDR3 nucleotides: TGTGCCAGCATCGGGACAGGGGAGGGCACAGATACGCAGTATTTT.

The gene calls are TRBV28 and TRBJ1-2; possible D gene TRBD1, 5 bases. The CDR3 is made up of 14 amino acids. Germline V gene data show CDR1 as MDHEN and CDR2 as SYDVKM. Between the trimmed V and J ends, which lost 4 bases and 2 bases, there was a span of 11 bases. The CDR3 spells CASSSFQGNYGYTF. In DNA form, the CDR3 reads TGTGCCAGCAGTTCTTTCCAGGGAAACTATGGCTACACCTTC.

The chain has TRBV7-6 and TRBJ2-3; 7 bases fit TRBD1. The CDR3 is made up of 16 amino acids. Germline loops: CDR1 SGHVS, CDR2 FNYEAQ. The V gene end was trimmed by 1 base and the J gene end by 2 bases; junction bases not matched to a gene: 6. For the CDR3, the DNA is TGTGCCAGCAGCTTAGTTGGCAGGGGGAACACAGATACGCAGTATTTT. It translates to CASSLVGRGNTDTQYF.

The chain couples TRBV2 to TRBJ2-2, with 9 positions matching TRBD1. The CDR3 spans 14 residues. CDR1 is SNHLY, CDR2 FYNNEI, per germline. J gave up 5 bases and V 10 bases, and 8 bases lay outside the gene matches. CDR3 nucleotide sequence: TGTGCCACCCGGACAGGGGTGGGGACCGGGGAGCTGTTTTTT. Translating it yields CATRTGVGTGELFF.

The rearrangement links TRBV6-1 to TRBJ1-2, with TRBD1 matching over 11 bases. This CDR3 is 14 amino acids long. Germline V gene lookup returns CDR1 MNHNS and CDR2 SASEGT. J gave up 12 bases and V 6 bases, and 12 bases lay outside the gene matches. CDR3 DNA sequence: TGTGCCAGCAGCAGACGGGACAGGGGGGACGAGCACACCTTC. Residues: CASSRRDRGDEHTF.

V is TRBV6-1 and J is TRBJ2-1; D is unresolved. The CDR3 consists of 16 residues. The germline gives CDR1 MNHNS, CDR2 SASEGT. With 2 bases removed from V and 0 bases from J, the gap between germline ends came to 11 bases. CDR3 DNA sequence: TGTGCCAGCAGTGAATCTTTCCTTAGCTCCTACAATGAGCAGTTCTTC. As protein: CASSESFLSSYNEQFF.

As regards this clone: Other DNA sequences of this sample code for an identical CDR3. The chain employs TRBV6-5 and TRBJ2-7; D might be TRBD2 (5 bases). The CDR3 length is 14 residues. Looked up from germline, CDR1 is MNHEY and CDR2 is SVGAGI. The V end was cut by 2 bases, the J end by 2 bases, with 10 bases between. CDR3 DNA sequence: TGTGCCAGCAGTTACGCCGGGGTCACCTACGAGCAGTACTTC. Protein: CASSYAGVTYEQYF.